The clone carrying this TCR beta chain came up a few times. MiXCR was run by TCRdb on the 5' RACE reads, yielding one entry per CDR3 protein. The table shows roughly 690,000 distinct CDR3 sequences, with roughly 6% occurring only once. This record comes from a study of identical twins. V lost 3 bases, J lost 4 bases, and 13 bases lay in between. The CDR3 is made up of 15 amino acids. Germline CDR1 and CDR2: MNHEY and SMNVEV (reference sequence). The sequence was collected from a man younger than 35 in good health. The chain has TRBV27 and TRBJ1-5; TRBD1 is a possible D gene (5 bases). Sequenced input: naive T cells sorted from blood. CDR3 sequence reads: CASSFEGLGNQPQHF. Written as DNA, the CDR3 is TGTGCCAGCAGTTTTGAGGGGCTTGGAAATCAGCCCCAGCATTTT.